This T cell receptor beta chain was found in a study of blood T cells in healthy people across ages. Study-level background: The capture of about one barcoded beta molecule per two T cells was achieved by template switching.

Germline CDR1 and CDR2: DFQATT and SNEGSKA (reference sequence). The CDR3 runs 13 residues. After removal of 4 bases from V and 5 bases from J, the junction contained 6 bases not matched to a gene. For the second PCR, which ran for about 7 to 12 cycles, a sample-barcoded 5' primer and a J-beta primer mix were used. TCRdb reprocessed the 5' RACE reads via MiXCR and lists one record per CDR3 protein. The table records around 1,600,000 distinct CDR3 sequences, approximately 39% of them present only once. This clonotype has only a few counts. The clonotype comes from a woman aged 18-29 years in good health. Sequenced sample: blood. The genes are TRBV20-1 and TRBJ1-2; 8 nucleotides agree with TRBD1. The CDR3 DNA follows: TGCAGTGCTACCTACACAGGGGGGTATGGCTACACCTTC. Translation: CSATYTGGYGYTF.